This record concerns one T cell receptor beta chain sequence. The antigen this receptor binds is unknown. No base quality information exists; no much larger clone differs at one position. The library was made by the immunoSEQ multiplex PCR assay. For the multiplex PCR, a mixture combining 60 forward primers for TCR Vbeta segments and 13 reverse primers for TCR Jbeta segments was used. The CDR3 region of rearranged TCR beta genes was amplified from genomic DNA with a multiplex PCR assay. The Illumina HiSeq System was used to sequence the amplified TCR beta libraries as 87-base-pair reads. On the authors' methods: Across the roughly 700 repertoires, a later analysis counted 80 million or so unique TCR beta chains, roughly 11 million of which were shared by at least two donors. To remove PCR and sequencing errors, raw reads were error-corrected and collapsed into unique sequences using a nearest-neighbor algorithm that merged closely related sequences. Alignment of CDR3 sequences to IMGT reference sequences was used to assign V, D and J gene segments. For a sequence to be retained, at least a six-nucleotide match to both a V gene segment and a J gene segment was required. Rearrangements were classified as productive when the CDR3 lacked stop codons and remained in frame with V and J, and all other rearrangements were classified as non-productive. Following IMGT convention, CDR3 was defined as the stretch from the second conserved V-encoded cysteine to the conserved J-encoded phenylalanine. Sequences without an unambiguous match to a single V gene segment were excluded from the earlier analysis of 450 to 650 of the donors. An earlier analysis of some 610 of the donors called V segments functional above 56.7% productive rearrangements and segregating when the between-donor standard deviation exceeded 5%. To diagnose cytomegalovirus status from the catalog of TCR beta chain sequences, a statistical classification framework was built. In a later analysis, V and J genes were assigned by comparing TCR nucleotide sequences against IMGT/GENE-DB human TR gene sequences. A later analysis assigned CDR3 sequences and most-parsimonious VDJ recombination scenarios with the TCRdist pipeline. A later analysis defined each TCR beta chain by its CDR3 amino acid sequence plus V-gene family, and excluded reads lacking a unique V-gene family. As a way to deal with suspected cross-contamination and a sequencing artifact, a later analysis dropped 450 to 600 nucleotide sequences that were highly shared and had low generation probability. A later analysis calculated a clonal expansion index for each public chain from normalized within-repertoire ranks of inferred template counts. Generation probabilities in a later analysis came from a VDJ recombination model fitted to out-of-frame rearrangements, and those results were checked against IGoR. In a later analysis, TCR-TCR, TCR-HLA and TCR-CMV co-occurrence was scored with hypergeometric tests, and a repertoire-size bias correction was applied to TCR pairs. In a later analysis, false discovery rates were estimated by permuting HLA or CMV assignments 20 times. In a later analysis, co-occurring TCRs were grouped using DBSCAN, with TCRdist sequence similarity added in when clustering inside HLA-allele-positive subsets. For co-occurrence clustering, repertoires with fewer than 30,000 or more than 120,000 public chains were excluded, along with several repertoires with anomalous nucleotide sharing. The source is immuneACCESS, and TCRdb retained only in-frame sequences with V and J called. Part of the clones is not carried over; for the studies checked, unresolved V genes explain less than half of this, and the remainder is unexplained. V and J calls and clone size follow that table, whereas D and trimming were derived from the DNA. A total of under 200,000 clones appear in this sample, around 90% of them only once. The ten largest clones represent around 0.99% of the sample.

Trimming accounts for 2 bases at V and 2 bases at J, while the number of junction bases matched to no gene is 9. From cysteine to phenylalanine, the CDR3 is 16 amino acids long. Only the CDR3 part of the read is kept: 48 bases, read in frame from the first base. CDR1 SGHNT and CDR2 YYREEE were looked up in the germline V gene (reference sequence). The data are from a study of cytomegalovirus exposure and HLA in healthy donors (dated by TCRdb to 2016 to 2017). Notes on the research overall: An earlier analysis of some 620 of the donors reported approximately 300 Gb of sequence data and around 110 million unique TCR beta sequences obtained from around 190 million T cells. About 280 gigabases of sequencing data and roughly 80 million unique TCR sequences made up an early release that covered around 640 HLA-typed donors. The genetic ancestry cluster associated with self-reported Caucasian donors included roughly 84% of the 398 genotyped donors. The study was designed to test whether signatures of past pathogen exposure could be identified by cataloging public T cell receptors. Using immunosequencing, the study profiled T cell repertoires from 640 or so subjects and related those repertoires to cytomegalovirus serostatus. A separate validation cohort of roughly 130 different subjects was used in addition to the 666-subject first cohort. To predict cytomegalovirus infection status, the study brought together high-throughput TCR immunosequencing, statistical association of individual TCRs with disease status, and machine learning. In a later analysis, previously published TCR beta repertoires from 500 to 750 donors were re-analyzed and high-resolution HLA genotyping was added so that TCR occurrence patterns could be studied. In the later analysis, no new phenotypic data were used to find candidate immune exposures; instead, reliance was placed on TCR beta sequences and their occurrence across donors. An earlier analysis of about 600 of the donors used high-throughput TCR beta sequencing to judge whether each TCR beta V gene segment behaved as functional or pseudogenic. Donor age, sex, ethnicity and CMV serostatus were collected together with the repertoire data. In a later genetic analysis, genome-wide SNP genotypes for about 55% of the 666 donors were used, and that subset was treated as a discovery cohort. All discovery cohort repertoires had been generated on a single sequencing platform. HLA typing included class I and class II loci at four-digit resolution. The number of donors typed differed by locus, with roughly 629-640 for A, B, C, DRB1 and DQB1, approximately 500 for DQA1, under 610 for DPA1, and around 430 for DPB1. Roughly 5 DR-DQ haplotypes were treated as single units for association and clustering because of strong linkage in the cohort. On average, 235,054 unique TCR beta nucleotide sequences were sequenced per donor among about 400 genotyped donors of the cohort, with about 17% of those sequences being non-productive. Overall study results and their limits: In vitro tests confirmed that a few of the cytomegalovirus-associated TCR beta chains recognize cytomegalovirus antigens. In a later analysis, HLA-associated TCR beta chains showed more clonal expansion and lower generation probabilities than non-associated chains that were equally common. Immune exposure information for the cohort was limited to CMV serostatus. A later genetic analysis reported fewer N-insertions in productive TCRs among donors in an Asian-associated ancestry cluster than the roughly 670-donor mean. The classifier was reported to diagnose cytomegalovirus status with high specificity and sensitivity in both the original and validation cohorts. Some IMGT-functional V segments, including TRBV6-2 and TRBV6-3, could not be told apart with the 87-base-pair reads, so those segments were excluded. Strong co-occurrence of HLA alleles, especially DR and DQ, made assigning TCR associations to individual alleles difficult. Across donors, most TCR sequences were observed very rarely, whereas some public TCRs were present in many individuals. V-gene and J-gene trimming of TCR beta chains was associated with a missense DCLRE1C variant in a later genetic analysis, and the association was replicated in an independent cohort. In a later analysis, most CMV-associated TCR beta chains were found to appear HLA-restricted, with HLA associations seemingly driven largely by CMV exposure. A further reported finding was that TCR beta sequences accurately predicted the HLA-A and HLA-B alleles for most subjects in the first cohort. The earlier analysis of fewer than 750 of the donors excluded some 15 rarely observed V segments, including chromosome 9 orphons, because counts were too low. At a false discovery rate of 0.05, a later analysis linked 15,000 to 20,000 TCR beta sequences to specific HLA alleles. A cluster of highly shared sequence variants was judged likely to be a technical artifact of the sequencing pipeline. Because some donors lacked HLA typing at each locus, the association tests relied only on the typed subset. Roughly uniform sequencing depth across donors was assumed in presence/absence analyses, although this assumption may not hold. According to a later analysis, TCR association rates differed among HLA loci, with DRB1 alleles showing the most associated TCRs and HLA-C alleles showing the fewest. The cohort was sequenced for TCR beta chains only, and without alpha or paired-chain data the features that could be detected were limited. In an earlier analysis of approximately 590 of the donors, most TCR beta V segments were observed in productive rearrangements about 87% or about 30% of the time, broadly matching IMGT annotations. In the study, around 150 TCR beta chains were listed as associated with cytomegalovirus. A later analysis reported that several top co-occurrence clusters appeared linked to parvovirus B19, influenza, CMV and Epstein-Barr virus. Correlated functional status among segregating V segments might reflect linkage disequilibrium, but an unknown experimental factor could not be ruled out. According to the authors, the approach could potentially be generalized to other disease states and immunological phenotypes.

The cohort was made up of 500 to 850 healthy bone marrow donors. At the time of sampling, every cohort member was nominally healthy, though immune exposures that went unrecorded were likely present. The donor tested CMV seronegative and was one of the 352 seronegative cohort members. A peripheral blood sample was collected from each donor, and TCR beta sequencing was performed on peripheral blood mononuclear cells. The Qiagen DNeasy Blood Extraction Kit was used to extract genomic DNA from the blood cell samples. In this chain, TRBV5-4 is recombined with TRBJ1-1; a stretch of 7 junction bases matches TRBD1. Material: PBMCs. This TCR came from a boy between 2 and 10 years old in good health and CMV-seronegative. The CDR3 has the sequence CASSFHRGQINTEAFF. The bases read TGTGCCAGCAGCTTTCATCGGGGACAGATCAACACTGAAGCTTTCTTT.